This T cell receptor (beta chain) stems from a study of blood T cell repertoires in COVID-19. Study-level information: Sites in the United States, Italy and Spain provided acute and convalescent COVID-19 samples. T cells, B-cell-depleted T cells, or PBMCs supplied cDNA or gDNA.

Residents of about 25 US areas, aged roughly 18 to 89 years, made up the participants. Either two negative PCRs, clearance, or symptom resolution qualified Cohort 3 donors as recovered. Repertoires were generated with immunoSEQ multiplex PCR, while TCRdb's copy carries only in-frame clones and drops some. Of around 240,000 clones in the sample, approximately 85% were seen once. Trimming removed 0 bases from V and 5 bases from J; junction bases left unmatched: 5. The CDR3 runs to 15 residues. Germline V gene data show CDR1 as LNHNV and CDR2 as YYDKDF (reference sequence). The V call is TRBV15, the J call TRBJ2-3, with 7 bases identical to TRBD2. The sample taken for sequencing was PBMCs or T cells enriched from blood (not recorded which). This TCR was sampled from a woman between 45 and 60 years old who had recovered from COVID-19. CDR3 loop: CATSRDLVAGDTQYF. As DNA, the CDR3 is TGTGCCACCAGCAGAGATTTAGTAGCGGGAGATACGCAGTATTTT.